The subject of this entry is one T cell receptor (beta chain). Per the original data handling: Amplifying reference gene primers gave estimates of nucleated cell counts. Assay: immunoSEQ multiplex PCR; the TCRdb copy retains only in-frame clones and omits some. V and J calls and clone size follow that table, whereas D and trimming were derived from the DNA. This sample yields 84,000 or so clones, of which 75% to 85% are seen a single time; 25% to 30% belongs to the top ten. Deletions cut 6 bases from V and 1 base from J, with 13 bases between. Per germline, CDR1 MNHEY and CDR2 SVGAGI. The CDR3 consists of 15 residues. This sample is part of a study of blood T cell repertoires in COVID-19. Study as a whole: COVID-19 samples from acute and convalescent phases originated in the United States, Italy and Spain. In each case, the material was cDNA or gDNA derived from T cells, B-cell-depleted T cells, or PBMCs.

This receptor was obtained from a woman older than 75 with acute or convalescent COVID-19. The chain employs TRBV6-5 and TRBJ2-1; D may be TRBD2 (6 bases). Sequencing used peripheral blood. CDR3 residues: CASRTLARSYNEQFF. The CDR3 nucleotides are TGTGCCAGCAGGACCCTAGCGAGATCCTACAATGAGCAGTTCTTC.